The rows below give T cell receptor beta chains drawn from one sample of a study of regulatory T cells in long-lasting Graves disease. MiXCR, applied by TCRdb to the multiplex PCR reads, yields one record per CDR3 protein. Of around 470,000 distinct CDR3 sequences in the sample, 11% to 15% were seen once. The same sample was also studied in work on T cells in Graves' hyperthyroidism and ophthalmopathy.

Source: peripheral blood mononuclear cells (PBMCs), taken at new diagnosis, from a patient treated with antithyroid drugs. The receptors originated from a woman in her fifties or sixties with Graves disease. The CDR3 runs from the conserved cysteine through the conserved F or W. A D gene is named only where the DNA matches it firmly. Clone size is shown for a subset of rows, as once, few, many or a class of expanded clone.

size	V	J	D	DNA	CDR3
many	TRBV5-1	TRBJ2-1	TRBD2	TGCGCCACCCAGGAGGCTACTAGCGGCAACAATGAGCAGTTCTTC	CATQEATSGNNEQFF
NA	TRBV29-1	TRBJ1-2	NA	TGCAGCGTTGAAGATCTTCAAGGGGGTCCATATGGCTACACCTTC	CSVEDLQGGPYGYTF
NA	TRBV19	TRBJ2-7	NA	TGTGCCAGTAGTATTATGAAGGGGGCCTACGAGCAGTACTTC	CASSIMKGAYEQYF
NA	TRBV4-2	TRBJ2-3	NA	TGTGCCAGCAGCCAAAGGAGGGCCGGCACAGATACGCAGTATTTT	CASSQRRAGTDTQYF
many	TRBV5-5	TRBJ1-2	TRBD1	TGTGCCAGCAGCGCCCGACAGGGAAATGACTATGGCTACACCTTC	CASSARQGNDYGYTF
NA	TRBV6-2/TRBV6-3	TRBJ2-2	TRBD2	TGTGCCAGCAGTTACGATCCCCCGGGACTAGCGGGAGGGCCGGACACCGGGGAGCTGTTTTTT	CASSYDPPGLAGGPDTGELFF
few	TRBV7-9	TRBJ2-3	TRBD2	TGTGCCAGCAGCTCCTTAAGCGGGAGGGATACGCAGTATTTT	CASSSLSGRDTQYF
many	TRBV28	TRBJ2-1	NA	TGTGCCAGCAGTTTTGCCAACCAGGGATGGCAGTTCTTC	CASSFANQGWQFF
few	TRBV18	TRBJ2-1	NA	TGTGCCAGCTCAGGTACGGGAGGGGGCAACTACAATGAGCAGTTCTTC	CASSGTGGGNYNEQFF
NA	TRBV12-3/TRBV12-4	TRBJ2-1	NA	TGTGCCAGCAACATTATGACAGAGTACAATGAGCAGTTCTTC	CASNIMTEYNEQFF
many	TRBV29-1	TRBJ2-1	TRBD2	TGCAGCGTGATTTGGGGACTAGCGGGAGAGAATGAGCAGTTCTTC	CSVIWGLAGENEQFF
few	TRBV19	TRBJ2-7	NA	TGTGCCAGTAGTATCGCAGGTGGGGCCTACGAGCAGTACTTC	CASSIAGGAYEQYF
NA	TRBV2	TRBJ2-2	TRBD1	TGTGCCAGCAGTATCCAAGGGACAGGGGGCGCCGGGGAGCTGTTTTTT	CASSIQGTGGAGELFF
many	TRBV11-2	TRBJ2-1	TRBD2	TGTGCCACGCTGATAGCGGGAGCCTACAATGAGCAGTTCTTC	CATLIAGAYNEQFF
NA	TRBV18	TRBJ2-7	NA	TGTGCCAGCTCACCGGGTAGGACAGACTCCTACGAGCAGTACTTC	CASSPGRTDSYEQYF